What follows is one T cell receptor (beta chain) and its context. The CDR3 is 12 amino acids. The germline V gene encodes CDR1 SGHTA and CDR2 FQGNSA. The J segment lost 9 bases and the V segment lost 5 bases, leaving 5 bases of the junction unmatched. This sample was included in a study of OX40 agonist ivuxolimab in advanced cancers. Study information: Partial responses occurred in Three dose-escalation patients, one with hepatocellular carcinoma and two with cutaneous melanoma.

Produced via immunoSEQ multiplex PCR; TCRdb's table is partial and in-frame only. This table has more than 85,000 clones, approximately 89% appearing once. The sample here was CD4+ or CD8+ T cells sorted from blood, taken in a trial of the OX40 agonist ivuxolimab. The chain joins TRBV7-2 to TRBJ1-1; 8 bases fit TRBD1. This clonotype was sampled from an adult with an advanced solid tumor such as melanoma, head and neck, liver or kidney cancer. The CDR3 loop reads CASSRTGLKAFF. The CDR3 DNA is TGTGCCAGCAGCCGGACAGGGCTCAAAGCTTTCTTT.